This T cell receptor beta chain was documented in a study of blood T cell repertoires in COVID-19. Looking at the study overall: Sources were T cells, B-cell-depleted T cells, or PBMCs; the material itself was cDNA or gDNA.

Methods used by the authors: Researchers report that nucleated cell counts were estimated from reference gene primer amplification. Produced via immunoSEQ multiplex PCR; TCRdb's table is partial and in-frame only. The V and J calls and the clone size are those of that table, but D and trimming were determined from the DNA. The table has 75,000 to 100,000 clones, approximately 87% seen once. CDR3 size: 16 residues. Looked up from germline, CDR1 is KGHSH and CDR2 is LQKENI. Trimming left V 3 bases short and J 0 bases short, with 12 bases between. The chain uses TRBV18 and TRBJ1-3, with D possibly TRBD1 on 5 matching bases. The sequenced sample was peripheral blood. The TCR comes from a human donor in a cohort sampled during active COVID-19. CDR3 nucleotide sequence: TGTGCCAGCTCACCTCCAGGGTTCAACTCTGGAAACACCATATATTTT. Translating gives CASSPPGFNSGNTIYF.